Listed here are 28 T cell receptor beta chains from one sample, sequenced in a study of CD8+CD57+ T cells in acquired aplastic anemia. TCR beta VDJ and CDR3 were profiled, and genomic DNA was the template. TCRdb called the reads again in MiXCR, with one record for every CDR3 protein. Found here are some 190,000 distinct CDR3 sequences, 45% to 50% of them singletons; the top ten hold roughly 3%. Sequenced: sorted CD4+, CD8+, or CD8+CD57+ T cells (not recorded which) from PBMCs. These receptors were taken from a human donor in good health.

The CDR3 region is CASSVGDTQTYEQYF. CDR3 coding DNA: TGTGCCAGCAGCGTAGGTGACACCCAAACCTACGAGCAGTACTTC. The chain joins TRBV9 to TRBJ2-7; D unresolved. The V gene's germline CDR1 is SGDLS and CDR2 YYNGEE. This CDR3 spans 15 amino acids. V was clipped by 0 bases and J by 2 bases, with 12 bases between them.

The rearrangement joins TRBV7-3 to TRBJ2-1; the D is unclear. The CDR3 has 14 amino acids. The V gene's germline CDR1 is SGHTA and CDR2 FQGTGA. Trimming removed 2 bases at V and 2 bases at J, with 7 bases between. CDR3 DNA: TGTGCCAGCAGCTTACAGGCCACCTACAATGAGCAGTTCTTC. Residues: CASSLQATYNEQFF. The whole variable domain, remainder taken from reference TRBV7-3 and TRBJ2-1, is GAGVSQTPSNKVTEKGKYVELRCDPISGHTALYWYRQSLGQGPEFLIYFQGTGAADDSGLPNDRFFAVRPEGSVSTLKIQRTERGDSAVYLCASSLQATYNEQFFGPGTRLTVL.

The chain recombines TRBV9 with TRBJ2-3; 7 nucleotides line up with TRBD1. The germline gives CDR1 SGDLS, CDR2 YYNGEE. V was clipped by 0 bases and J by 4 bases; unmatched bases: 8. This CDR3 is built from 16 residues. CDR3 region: CASSVVPKGTADTQYF. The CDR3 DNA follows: TGTGCCAGCAGCGTAGTACCCAAGGGGACAGCAGATACGCAGTATTTT.

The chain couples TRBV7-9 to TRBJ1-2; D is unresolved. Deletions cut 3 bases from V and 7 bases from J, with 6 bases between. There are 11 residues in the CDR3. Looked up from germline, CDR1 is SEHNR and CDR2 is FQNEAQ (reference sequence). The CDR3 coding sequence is TGTGCCAGCAGCTTGCGGGGTGGCTACACCTTC. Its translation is CASSLRGGYTF.

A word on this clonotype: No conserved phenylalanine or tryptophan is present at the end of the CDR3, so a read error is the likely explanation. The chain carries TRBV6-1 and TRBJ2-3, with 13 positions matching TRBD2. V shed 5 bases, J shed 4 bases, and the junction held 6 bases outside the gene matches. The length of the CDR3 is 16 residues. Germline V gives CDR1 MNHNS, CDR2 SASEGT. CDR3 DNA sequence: TGTGCCAGCAGTAAAGGACTAGCGGGAGTTTCAGATACGCAGTATTCT. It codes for CASSKGLAGVSDTQYS.

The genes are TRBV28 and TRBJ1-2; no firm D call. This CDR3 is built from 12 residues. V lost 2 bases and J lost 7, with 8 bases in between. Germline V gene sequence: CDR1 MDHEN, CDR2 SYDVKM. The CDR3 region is CASSLPVSGYTF. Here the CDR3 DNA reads TGTGCCAGCAGTTTACCGGTCAGTGGCTACACCTTC.

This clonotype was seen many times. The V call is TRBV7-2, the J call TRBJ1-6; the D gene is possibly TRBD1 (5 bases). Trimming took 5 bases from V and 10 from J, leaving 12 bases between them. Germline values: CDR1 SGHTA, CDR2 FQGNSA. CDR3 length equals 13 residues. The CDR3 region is CASSRGGGSPLHF. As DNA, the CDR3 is TGTGCCAGCAGCCGTGGGGGTGGCTCACCCCTCCACTTT.

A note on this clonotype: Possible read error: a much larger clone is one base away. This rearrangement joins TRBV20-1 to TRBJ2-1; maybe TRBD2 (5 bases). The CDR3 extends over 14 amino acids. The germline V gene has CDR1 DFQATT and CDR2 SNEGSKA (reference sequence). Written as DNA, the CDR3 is TGCAGTGCTAGAGTACTGGGAGTCGGCAATGAGCAGCTCTTC. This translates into CSARVLGVGNEQLF.

The CDR3 DNA sequence: TGTGCCAGCAGCCCCACGACTAGCGGGAGGGCGGGCACAGATACGCAGTATTTT. This gives the protein CASSPTTSGRAGTDTQYF. The V call is TRBV11-2, the J call TRBJ2-3, with 14 bases that match TRBD2. From germline, CDR1 is SGHAT and CDR2 FQNNGV. The V and J ends lost 5 bases and 1 base, in that order; junction bases with no gene match: 8. The CDR3 spans 18 residues.

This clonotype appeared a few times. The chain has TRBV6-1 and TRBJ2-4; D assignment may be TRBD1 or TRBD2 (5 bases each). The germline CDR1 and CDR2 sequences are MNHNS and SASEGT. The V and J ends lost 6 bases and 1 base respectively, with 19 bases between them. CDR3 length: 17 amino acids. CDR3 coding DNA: TGTGCCAGCAGAGGCTTACTAGGGGTGGATGCCAAAAACATTCAGTACTTC. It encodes CASRGLLGVDAKNIQYF.

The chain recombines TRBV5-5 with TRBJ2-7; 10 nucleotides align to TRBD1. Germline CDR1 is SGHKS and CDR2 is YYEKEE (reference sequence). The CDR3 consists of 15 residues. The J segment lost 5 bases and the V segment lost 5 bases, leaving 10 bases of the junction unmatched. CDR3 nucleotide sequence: TGTGCCAGCAGTCAGTGGGACAGGGGAGACAACGAGCAGTACTTC. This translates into CASSQWDRGDNEQYF. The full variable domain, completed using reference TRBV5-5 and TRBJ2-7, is DAGVTQSPTHLIKTRGQQVTLRCSPISGHKSVSWYQQVLGQGPQFIFQYYEKEERGRGNFPDRFSARQFPNYSSELNVNALLLGDSALYLCASSQWDRGDNEQYFGPGTRLTVT.

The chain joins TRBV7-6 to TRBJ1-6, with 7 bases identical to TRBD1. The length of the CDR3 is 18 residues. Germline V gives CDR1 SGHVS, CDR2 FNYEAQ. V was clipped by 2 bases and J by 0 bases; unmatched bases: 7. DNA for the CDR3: TGTGCCAGCAGCTTACAGATACAGGGGTCCTCCTATAATTCACCCCTCCACTTT. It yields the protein CASSLQIQGSSYNSPLHF.

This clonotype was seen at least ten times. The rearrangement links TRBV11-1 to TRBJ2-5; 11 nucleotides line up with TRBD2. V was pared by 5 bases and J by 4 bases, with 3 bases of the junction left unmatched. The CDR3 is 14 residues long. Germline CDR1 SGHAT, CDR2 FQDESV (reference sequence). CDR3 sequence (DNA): TGTGCCAGCAGCGTTGGACTAGCGGGAGAGACCCAGTACTTC. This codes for CASSVGLAGETQYF.

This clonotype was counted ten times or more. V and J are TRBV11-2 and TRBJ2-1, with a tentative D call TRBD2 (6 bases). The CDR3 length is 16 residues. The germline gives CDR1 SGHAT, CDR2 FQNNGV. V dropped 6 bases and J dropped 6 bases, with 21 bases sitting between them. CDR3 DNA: TGTGCCAGCAGTCCCCCTGGCCCTGCGGGACCCAATGAGCAGTTCTTC. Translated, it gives CASSPPGPAGPNEQFF.

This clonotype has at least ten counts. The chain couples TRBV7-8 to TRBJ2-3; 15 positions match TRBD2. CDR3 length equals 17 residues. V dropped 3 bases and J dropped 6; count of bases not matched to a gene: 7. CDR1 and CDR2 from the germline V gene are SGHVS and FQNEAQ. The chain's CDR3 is CASSFPGLAGGRDTQYF. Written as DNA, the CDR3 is TGTGCCAGCAGCTTCCCCGGACTAGCGGGAGGGAGGGATACGCAGTATTTT.

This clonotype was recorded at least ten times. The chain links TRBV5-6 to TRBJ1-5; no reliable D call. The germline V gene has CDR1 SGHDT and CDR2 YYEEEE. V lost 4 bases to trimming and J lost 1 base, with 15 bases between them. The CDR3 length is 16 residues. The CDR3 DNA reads TGTGCCAGCAGCAGCAGAGGCAAGAGGAGCAATCAGCCCCAGCATTTT. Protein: CASSSRGKRSNQPQHF.

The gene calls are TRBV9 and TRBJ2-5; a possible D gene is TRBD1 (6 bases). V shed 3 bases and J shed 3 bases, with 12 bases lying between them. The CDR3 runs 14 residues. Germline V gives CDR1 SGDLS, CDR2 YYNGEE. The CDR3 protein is CASSDPYREETQYF. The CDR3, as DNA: TGTGCCAGCAGCGACCCTTACAGGGAAGAGACCCAGTACTTC.

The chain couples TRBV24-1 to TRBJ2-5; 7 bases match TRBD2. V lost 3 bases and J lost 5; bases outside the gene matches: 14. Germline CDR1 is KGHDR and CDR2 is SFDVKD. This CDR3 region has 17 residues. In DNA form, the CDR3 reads TGTGCCACCAGTGATCTAATAGGGGAGGGGAGGAATGAGACCCAGTACTTC. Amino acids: CATSDLIGEGRNETQYF.

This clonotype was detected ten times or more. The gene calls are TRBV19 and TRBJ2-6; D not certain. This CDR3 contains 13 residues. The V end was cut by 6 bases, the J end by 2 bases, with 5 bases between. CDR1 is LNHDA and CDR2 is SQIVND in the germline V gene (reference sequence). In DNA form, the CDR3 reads TGTGCCAGTAGGCGAACTGGGGCCAACGTCCTGACTTTC. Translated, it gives CASRRTGANVLTF.

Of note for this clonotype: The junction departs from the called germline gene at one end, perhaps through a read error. The CDR3 loop reads CVSRKQGTSGNTIYF. CDR3 nucleotides: TGTGTCAGCAGAAAACAGGGAACATCTGGAAACACCATATATTTT. This sequence joins TRBV6-2 or TRBV6-3 and TRBJ1-3, with a possible D match to TRBD1 (6 bases). The length of the CDR3 is 15 residues. Germline V gives CDR1 MNHEY, CDR2 SVGEGT.

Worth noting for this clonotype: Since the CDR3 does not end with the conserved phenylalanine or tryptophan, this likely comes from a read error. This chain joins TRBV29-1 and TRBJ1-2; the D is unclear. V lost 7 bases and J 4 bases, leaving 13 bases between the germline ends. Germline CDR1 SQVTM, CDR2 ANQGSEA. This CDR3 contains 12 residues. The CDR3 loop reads CSAKEGGYGYTL. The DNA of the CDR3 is TGCAGCGCAAAGGAAGGAGGCTATGGCTACACCTTG.

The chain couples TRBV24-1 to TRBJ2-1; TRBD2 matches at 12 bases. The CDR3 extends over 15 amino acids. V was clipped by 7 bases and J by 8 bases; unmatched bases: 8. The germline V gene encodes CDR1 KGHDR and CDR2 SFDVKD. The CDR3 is CATSTSGLAGHEQFF. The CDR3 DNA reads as TGTGCCACCAGCACGTCTGGACTAGCGGGGCATGAGCAGTTCTTC.

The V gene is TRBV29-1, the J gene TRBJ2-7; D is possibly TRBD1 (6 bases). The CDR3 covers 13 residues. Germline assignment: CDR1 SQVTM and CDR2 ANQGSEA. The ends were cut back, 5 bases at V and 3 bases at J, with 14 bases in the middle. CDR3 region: CSVRVTGGYEQYF. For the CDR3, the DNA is TGCAGCGTTCGTGTGACAGGCGGCTACGAGCAGTACTTC.

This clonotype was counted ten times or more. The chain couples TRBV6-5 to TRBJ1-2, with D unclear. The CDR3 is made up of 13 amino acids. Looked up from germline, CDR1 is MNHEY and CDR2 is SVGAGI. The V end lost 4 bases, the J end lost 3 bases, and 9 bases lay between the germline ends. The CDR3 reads CASSSDGHYGYTF. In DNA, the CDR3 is TGTGCCAGCAGTTCGGACGGACACTATGGCTACACCTTC.

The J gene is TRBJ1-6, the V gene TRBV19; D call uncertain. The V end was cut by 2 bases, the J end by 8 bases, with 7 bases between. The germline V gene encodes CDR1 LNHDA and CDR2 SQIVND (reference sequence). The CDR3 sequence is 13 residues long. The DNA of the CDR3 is TGTGCCAGTAGTATAATAGGAGATTCACCCCTCCACTTT. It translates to CASSIIGDSPLHF.

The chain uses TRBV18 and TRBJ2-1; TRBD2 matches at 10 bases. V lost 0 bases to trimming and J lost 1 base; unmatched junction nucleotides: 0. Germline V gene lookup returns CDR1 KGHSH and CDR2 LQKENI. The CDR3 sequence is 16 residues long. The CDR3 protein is CASSPPTSGSYNEQFF. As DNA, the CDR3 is TGTGCCAGCTCACCACCGACTAGCGGGTCCTACAATGAGCAGTTCTTC.

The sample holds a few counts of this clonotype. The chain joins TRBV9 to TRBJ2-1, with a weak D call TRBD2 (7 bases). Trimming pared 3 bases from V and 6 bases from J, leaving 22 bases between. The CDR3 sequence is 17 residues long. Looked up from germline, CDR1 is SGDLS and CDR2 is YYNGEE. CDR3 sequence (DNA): TGTGCCAGCAGCGCCTTCTTGGGGGCGGGAGCGGGCAATGAGCAGTTCTTC. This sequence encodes CASSAFLGAGAGNEQFF.

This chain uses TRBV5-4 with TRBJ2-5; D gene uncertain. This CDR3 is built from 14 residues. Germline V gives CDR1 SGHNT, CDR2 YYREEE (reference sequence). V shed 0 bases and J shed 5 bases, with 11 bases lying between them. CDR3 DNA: TGTGCCAGCAGCTTGGGAGGTGCTAAGGAGACCCAGTACTTC. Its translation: CASSLGGAKETQYF.